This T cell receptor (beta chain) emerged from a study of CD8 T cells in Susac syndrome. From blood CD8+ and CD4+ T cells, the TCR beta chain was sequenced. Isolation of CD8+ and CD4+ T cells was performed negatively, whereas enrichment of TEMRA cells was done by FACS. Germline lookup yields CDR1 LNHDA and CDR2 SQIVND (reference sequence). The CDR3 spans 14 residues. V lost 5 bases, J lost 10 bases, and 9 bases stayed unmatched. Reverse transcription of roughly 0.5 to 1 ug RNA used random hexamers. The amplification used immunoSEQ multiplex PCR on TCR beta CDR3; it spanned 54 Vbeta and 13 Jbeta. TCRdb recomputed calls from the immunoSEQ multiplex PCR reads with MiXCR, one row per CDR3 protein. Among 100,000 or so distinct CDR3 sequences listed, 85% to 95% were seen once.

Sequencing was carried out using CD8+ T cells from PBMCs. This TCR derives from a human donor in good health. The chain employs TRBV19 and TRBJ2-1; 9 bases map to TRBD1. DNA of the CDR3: TGTGCCAGTAGTGCCGGGACAGGGTTCGGCGAGCAGTTCTTC. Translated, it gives CASSAGTGFGEQFF. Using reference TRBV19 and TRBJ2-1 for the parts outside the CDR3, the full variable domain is DGGITQSPKYLFRKEGQNVTLSCEQNLNHDAMYWYRQDPGQGLRLIYYSQIVNDFQKGDIAEGYSVSREKKESFPLTVTSAQKNPTAFYLCASSAGTGFGEQFFGPGTRLTVL.